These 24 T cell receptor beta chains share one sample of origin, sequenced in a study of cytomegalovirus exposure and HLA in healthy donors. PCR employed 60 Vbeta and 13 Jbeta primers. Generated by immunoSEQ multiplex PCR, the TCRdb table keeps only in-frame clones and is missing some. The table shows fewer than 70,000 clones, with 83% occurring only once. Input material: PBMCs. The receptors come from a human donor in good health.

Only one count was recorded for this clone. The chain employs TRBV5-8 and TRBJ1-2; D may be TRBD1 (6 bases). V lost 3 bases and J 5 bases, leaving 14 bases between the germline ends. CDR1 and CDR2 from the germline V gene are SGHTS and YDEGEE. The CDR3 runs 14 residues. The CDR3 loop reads CASSSGQFPYGYTF. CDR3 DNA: TGTGCCAGCAGCTCAGGACAGTTTCCTTATGGCTACACCTTC.

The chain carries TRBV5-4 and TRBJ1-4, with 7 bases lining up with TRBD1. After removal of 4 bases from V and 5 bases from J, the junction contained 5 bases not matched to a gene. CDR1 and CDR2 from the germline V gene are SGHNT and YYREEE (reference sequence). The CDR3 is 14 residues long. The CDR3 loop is CASSQGQRNEKLFF. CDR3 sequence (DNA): TGTGCCAGCAGCCAGGGACAGCGAAATGAAAAACTGTTTTTT.

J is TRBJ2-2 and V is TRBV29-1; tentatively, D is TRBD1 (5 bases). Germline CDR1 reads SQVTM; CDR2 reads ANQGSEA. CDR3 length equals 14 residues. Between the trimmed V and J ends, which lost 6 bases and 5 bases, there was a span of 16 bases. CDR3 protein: CSVRRGMETGELFF. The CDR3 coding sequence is TGCAGCGTCAGAAGGGGTATGGAGACCGGGGAGCTGTTTTTT.

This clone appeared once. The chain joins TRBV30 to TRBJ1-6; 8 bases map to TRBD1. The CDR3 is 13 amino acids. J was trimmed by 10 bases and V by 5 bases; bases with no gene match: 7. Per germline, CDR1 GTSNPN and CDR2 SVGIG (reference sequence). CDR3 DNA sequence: TGTGCCTGGGGGGACAGGCGAGAGTCACCCCTCCACTTT. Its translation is CAWGDRRESPLHF.

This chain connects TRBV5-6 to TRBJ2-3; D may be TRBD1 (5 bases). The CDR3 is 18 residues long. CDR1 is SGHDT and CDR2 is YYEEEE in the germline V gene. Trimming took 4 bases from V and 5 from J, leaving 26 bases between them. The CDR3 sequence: CASSGARGSWGSEDTQYF. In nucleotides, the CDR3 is TGTGCCAGCAGCGGGGCTAGGGGTAGTTGGGGTTCGGAAGATACGCAGTATTTT.

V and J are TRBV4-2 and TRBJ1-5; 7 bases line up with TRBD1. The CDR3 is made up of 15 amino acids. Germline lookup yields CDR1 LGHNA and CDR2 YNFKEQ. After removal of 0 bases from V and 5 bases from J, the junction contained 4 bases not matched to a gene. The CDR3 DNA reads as TGTGCCAGCAGCCAAGAGCGGAGGGGGCATCAGCCCCAGCATTTT. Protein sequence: CASSQERRGHQPQHF.

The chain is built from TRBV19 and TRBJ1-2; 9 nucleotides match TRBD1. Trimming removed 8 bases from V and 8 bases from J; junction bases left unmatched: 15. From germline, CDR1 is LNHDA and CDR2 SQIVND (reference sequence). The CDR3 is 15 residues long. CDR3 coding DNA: TGTGCCAGTTCGCAACAGGGGGACAGGGTTGTAGGCTACACCTTC. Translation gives CASSQQGDRVVGYTF.

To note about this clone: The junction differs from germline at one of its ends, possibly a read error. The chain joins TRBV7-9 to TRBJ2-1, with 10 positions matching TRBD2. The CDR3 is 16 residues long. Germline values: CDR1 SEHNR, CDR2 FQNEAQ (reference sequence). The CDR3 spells CSSSPQRGGLHNEQFF. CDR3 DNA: TGTTCCAGCAGCCCCCAGCGGGGGGGCCTCCACAATGAGCAGTTCTTC.

CDR3 nucleotide sequence: TGTGCCAGCAGCTCACAGACCCACAGGGGGGAGATCAATCAGCCCCAGCATTTT. Protein sequence: CASSSQTHRGEINQPQHF. The chain combines TRBV7-3 with TRBJ1-5; 8 bases agree with TRBD1. The CDR3 has 18 amino acids. V was pared by 4 bases and J by 3 bases, with 14 bases of the junction left unmatched. Germline V gives CDR1 SGHTA, CDR2 FQGTGA.

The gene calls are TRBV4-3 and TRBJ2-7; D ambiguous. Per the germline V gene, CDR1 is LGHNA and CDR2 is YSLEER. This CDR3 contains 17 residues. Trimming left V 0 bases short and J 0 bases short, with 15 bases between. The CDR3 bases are TGCGCCAGCAGCCAAGAGGTGTCTTACGGGTTCTCCTACGAGCAGTACTTC. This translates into CASSQEVSYGFSYEQYF.

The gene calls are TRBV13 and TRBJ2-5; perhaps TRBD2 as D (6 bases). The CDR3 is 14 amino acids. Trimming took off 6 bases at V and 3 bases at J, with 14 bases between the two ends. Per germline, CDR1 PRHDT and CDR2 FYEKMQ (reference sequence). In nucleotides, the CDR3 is TGTGCCAGCAGGAGGGCCTTAGCGGAAGAGACCCAGTACTTC. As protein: CASRRALAEETQYF.

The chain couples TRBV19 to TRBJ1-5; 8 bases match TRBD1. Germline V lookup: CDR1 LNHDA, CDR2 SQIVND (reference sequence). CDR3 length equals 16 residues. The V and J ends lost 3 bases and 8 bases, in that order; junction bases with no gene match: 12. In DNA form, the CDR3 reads TGTGCCAGTAGTATCCCAACTAGGACAGGGAAGGAGCCCCAGCATTTT. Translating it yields CASSIPTRTGKEPQHF.

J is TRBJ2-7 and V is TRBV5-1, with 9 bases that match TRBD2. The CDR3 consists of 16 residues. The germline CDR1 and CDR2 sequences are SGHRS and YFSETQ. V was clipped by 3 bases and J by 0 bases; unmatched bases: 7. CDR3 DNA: TGCGCCAGCAGCTCCCTAGGACTAGCGTCCTCCTACGAGCAGTACTTC. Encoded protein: CASSSLGLASSYEQYF.

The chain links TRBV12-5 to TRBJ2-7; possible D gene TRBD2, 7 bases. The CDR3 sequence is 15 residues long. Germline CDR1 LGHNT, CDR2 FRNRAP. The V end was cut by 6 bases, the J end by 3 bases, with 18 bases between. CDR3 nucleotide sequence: TGTGCTAGTGGCCCCTCGGGGGGCAGGTACTACGAGCAGTACTTC. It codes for CASGPSGGRYYEQYF. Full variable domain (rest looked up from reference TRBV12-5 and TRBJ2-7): DARVTQTPRHKVTEMGQEVTMRCQPILGHNTVFWYRQTMMQGLELLAYFRNRAPLDDSGMPKDRFSAEMPDATLATLKIQPSEPRDSAVYFCASGPSGGRYYEQYFGPGTRLTVT.

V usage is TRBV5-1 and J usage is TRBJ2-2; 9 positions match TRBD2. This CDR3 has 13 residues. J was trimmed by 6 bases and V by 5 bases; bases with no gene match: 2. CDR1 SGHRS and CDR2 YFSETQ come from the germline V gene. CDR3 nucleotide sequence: TGCGCCAGCAGGGGACTAGCTGCCGGGGAGCTGTTTTTT. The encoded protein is CASRGLAAGELFF.

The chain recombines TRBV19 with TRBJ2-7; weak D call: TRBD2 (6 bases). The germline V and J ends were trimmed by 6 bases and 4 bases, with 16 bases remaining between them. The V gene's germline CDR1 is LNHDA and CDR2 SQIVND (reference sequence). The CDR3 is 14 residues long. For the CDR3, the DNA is TGTGCCAGTAGCCAAGGATGGCGGGGATACGAGCAGTACTTC. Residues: CASSQGWRGYEQYF.

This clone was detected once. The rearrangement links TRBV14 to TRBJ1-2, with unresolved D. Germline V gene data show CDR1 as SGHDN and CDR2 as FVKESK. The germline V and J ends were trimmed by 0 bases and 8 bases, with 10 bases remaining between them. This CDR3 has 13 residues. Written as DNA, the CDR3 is TGTGCCAGCAGCCAAGATTTTGGAGTCGGCTACACCTTC. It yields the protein CASSQDFGVGYTF. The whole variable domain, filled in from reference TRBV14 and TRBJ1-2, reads EAGVTQFPSHSVIEKGQTVTLRCDPISGHDNLYWYRRVMGKEIKFLLHFVKESKQDESGMPNNRFLAERTGGTYSTLKVQPAELEDSGVYFCASSQDFGVGYTFGSGTRLTVV.

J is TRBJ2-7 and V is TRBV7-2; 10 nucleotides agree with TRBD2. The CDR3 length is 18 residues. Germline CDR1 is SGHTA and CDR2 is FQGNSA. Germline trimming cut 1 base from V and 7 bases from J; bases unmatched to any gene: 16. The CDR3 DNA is TGTGCCAGCAGCTTAGTCTCGTGGCTAGCGGGGGCCCTGGGGGAGCAGTACTTC. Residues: CASSLVSWLAGALGEQYF.

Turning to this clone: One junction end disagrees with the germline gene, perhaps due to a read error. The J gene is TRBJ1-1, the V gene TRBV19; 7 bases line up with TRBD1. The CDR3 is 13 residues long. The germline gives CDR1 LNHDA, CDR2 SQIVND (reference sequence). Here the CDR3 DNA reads TGTGCCAGCACAGGGGCTCAGTACACTAAAGCTTTCTTT. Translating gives CASTGAQYTKAFF. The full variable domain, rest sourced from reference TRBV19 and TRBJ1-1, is DGGITQSPKYLFRKEGQNVTLSCEQNLNHDAMYWYRQDPGQGLRLIYYSQIVNDFQKGDIAEGYSVSREKKESFPLTVTSAQKNPTAFYLCASTGAQYTKAFFGQGTRLTVV.

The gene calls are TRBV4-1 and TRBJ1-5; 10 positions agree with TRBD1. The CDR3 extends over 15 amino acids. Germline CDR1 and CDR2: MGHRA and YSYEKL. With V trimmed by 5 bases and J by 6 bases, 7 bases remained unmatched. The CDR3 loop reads CASSKTGGLGQPQHF. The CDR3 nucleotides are TGCGCCAGCAGCAAGACAGGGGGCTTAGGTCAGCCCCAGCATTTT.

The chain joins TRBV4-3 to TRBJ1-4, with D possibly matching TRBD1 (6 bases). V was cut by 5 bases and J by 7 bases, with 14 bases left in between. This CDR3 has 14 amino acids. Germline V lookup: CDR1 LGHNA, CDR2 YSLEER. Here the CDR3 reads CASSYRAEGEKLFF. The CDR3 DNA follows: TGCGCCAGCAGCTACAGGGCCGAAGGTGAAAAACTGTTTTTT.

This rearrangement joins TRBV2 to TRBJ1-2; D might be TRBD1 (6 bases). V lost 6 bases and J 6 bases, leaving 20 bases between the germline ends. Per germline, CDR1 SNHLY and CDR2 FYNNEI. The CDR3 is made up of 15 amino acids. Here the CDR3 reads CASSAATGQFNGYTF. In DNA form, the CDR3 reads TGTGCCAGCAGCGCCGCTACGGGACAATTTAATGGCTACACCTTC.

This CDR3 is CASSLDPPGQSNQPQHF. CDR3 in DNA: TGTGCCAGCAGCTTAGACCCACCGGGACAGAGCAATCAGCCCCAGCATTTT. This chain connects TRBV7-8 to TRBJ1-5; 7 nucleotides match TRBD1. This CDR3 is 17 amino acids long. The V segment lost 1 base and the J segment 1 base; nucleotides outside the gene matches: 7. Looked up from germline, CDR1 is SGHVS and CDR2 is FQNEAQ.

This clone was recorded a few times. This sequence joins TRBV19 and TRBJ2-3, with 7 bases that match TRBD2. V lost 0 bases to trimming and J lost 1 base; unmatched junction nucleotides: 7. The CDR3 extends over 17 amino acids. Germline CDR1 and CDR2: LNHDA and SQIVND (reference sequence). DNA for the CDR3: TGTGCCAGTAGTATAGATCGAGCGGGGCGCGGCACAGATACGCAGTATTTT. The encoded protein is CASSIDRAGRGTDTQYF.